This paragraph reports one TCR beta chain. The data derive from a study of blood T cell repertoires in COVID-19. Study summary: Samples taken during acute and convalescent COVID-19 were collected in the United States, Italy and Spain.

This CDR3 comprises 14 residues. CDR1 is KGHDR, CDR2 SFDVKD, per germline. V was trimmed by 5 bases and J by 2 bases, leaving 11 bases between them. Sequenced by immunoSEQ multiplex PCR; TCRdb stores in-frame clones only, minus some. Seen here are approximately 120,000 clones, approximately 74% observed once, and the top ten hold 5.5%. This clonotype was sampled from a man in his 60s with acute or convalescent COVID-19. The material sequenced was peripheral blood. The genes are TRBV24-1 and TRBJ1-1, with D maybe TRBD1 (6 bases). CDR3 sequence reads: CATSGSTGNTEAFF. Here the CDR3 DNA reads TGTGCCACCAGTGGTTCGACAGGTAACACTGAAGCTTTCTTT.